This record looks at one T cell receptor (beta chain) sequence and its context. The data derive from a study of blood T cell repertoires in COVID-19. At the level of the study: Samples came from the United States, Italy and Spain, spanning acute and convalescent COVID-19.

TCRdb keeps only in-frame clones here, not all; method: immunoSEQ multiplex PCR. The sample has roughly 95,000 clones, 75% to 95% seen once; the top ten hold over 3.5%. Trimming shortened V by 7 bases and J by 4 bases, and 16 bases separated the two germline ends. The CDR3 sequence is 14 residues long. In germline, CDR1 is MNHEY, CDR2 SVGAGI. This chain uses TRBV6-5 with TRBJ1-2; the D gene is possibly TRBD1 (6 bases). The sequence was collected from a woman aged 45-60 years in a cohort sampled during active COVID-19. Source material: peripheral blood. The CDR3 region is CASTLSGHLYGYTF. In DNA form, the CDR3 reads TGTGCCAGCACTTTATCGGGACACCTCTATGGCTACACCTTC.